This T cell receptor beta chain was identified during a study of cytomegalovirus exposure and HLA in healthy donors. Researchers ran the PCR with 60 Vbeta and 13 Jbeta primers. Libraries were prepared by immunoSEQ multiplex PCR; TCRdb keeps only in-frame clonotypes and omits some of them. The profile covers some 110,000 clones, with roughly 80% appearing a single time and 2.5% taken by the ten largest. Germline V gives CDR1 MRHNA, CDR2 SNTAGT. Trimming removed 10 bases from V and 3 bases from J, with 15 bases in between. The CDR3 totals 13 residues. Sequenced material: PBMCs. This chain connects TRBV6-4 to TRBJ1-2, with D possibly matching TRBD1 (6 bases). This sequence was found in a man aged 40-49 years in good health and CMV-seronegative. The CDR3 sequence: CATRGPGDYGYTF. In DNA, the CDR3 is TGTGCCACCAGGGGCCCAGGGGACTATGGCTACACCTTC.